The TCR beta chain described here comes from a study of Ad26.COV2.S vaccination and SARS-CoV-2 variants. As regards this clone: Its antigen is as yet unknown.

Sequencing used immunoSEQ multiplex PCR; TCRdb keeps in-frame clones, though not all of them. The sample records under 150,000 clones, roughly 88% being singletons. Study outcomes and limitations: Vaccinees reportedly had broad spike-specific CD8+ and CD4+ T cell responses. It was found that vaccine and placebo recipients had similar non-spike TCR breadth.

The CDR3 has 14 residues. V was pared by 3 bases and J by 4 bases, with 2 bases of the junction left unmatched. Germline V gene data show CDR1 as MGHDK and CDR2 as SYGVNS. Sequenced here: peripheral blood, sampled after recovery from COVID-19. The rearrangement joins TRBV25-1 to TRBJ2-1; TRBD1 matches 8 bases. This receptor was identified in a human donor who had recovered from COVID-19. The CDR3 DNA sequence: TGTGCCAGCAGTGAGGGGGACAGGTACAATGAGCAGTTCTTC. Its protein product is CASSEGDRYNEQFF.